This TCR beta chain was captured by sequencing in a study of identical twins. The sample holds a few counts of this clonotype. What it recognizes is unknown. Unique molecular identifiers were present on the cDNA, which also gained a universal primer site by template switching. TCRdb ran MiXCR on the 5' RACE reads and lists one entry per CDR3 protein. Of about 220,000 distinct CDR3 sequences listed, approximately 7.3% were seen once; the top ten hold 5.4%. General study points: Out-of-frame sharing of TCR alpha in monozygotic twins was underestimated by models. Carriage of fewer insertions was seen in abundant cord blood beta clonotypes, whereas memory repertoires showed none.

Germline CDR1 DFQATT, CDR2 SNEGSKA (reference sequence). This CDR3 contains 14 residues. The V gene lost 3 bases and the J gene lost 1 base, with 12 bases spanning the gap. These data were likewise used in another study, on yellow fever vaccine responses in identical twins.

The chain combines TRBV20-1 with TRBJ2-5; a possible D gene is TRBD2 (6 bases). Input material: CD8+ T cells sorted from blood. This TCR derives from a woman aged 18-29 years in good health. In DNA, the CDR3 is TGCAGTGCTAGTTGGCGGCGGGGCCAAGAGACCCAGTACTTC. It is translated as CSASWRRGQETQYF.